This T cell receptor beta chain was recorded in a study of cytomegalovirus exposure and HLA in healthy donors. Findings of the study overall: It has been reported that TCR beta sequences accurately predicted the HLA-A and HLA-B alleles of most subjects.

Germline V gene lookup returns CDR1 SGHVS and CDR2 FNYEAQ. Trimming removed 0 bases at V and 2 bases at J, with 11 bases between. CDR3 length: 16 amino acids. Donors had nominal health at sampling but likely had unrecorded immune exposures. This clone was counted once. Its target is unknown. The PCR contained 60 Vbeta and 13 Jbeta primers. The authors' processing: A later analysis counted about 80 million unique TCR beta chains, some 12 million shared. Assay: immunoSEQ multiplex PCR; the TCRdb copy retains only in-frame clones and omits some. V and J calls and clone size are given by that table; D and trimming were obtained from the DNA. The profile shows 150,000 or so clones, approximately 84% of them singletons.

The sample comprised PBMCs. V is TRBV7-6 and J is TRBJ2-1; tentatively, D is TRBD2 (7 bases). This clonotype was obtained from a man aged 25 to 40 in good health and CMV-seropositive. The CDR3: CASSLAGGQAYNEQFF. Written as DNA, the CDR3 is TGTGCCAGCAGCTTAGCGGGGGGGCAGGCCTACAATGAGCAGTTCTTC.